This T cell receptor beta chain was sequenced during a study of spatial heterogeneity in lung cancer. For the study at large: Among detected sequences, beta-chain ones consistently exceeded alpha-chain ones in number. Study-level points and caveats: Among blood samples, ubiquitous expanded tumor TCRs appeared more at resection than at follow-up.

Sample time point: sample taken at primary tumor resection. In each case, whole RNA from tumor, nontumor lung or frozen PBMC was sequenced unsorted. TCR cDNA molecules were tagged individually, and each one carried a unique molecular identifier. TCRdb re-called the 5' RACE reads through MiXCR, storing one row per CDR3 protein. The sample has some 38,000 distinct CDR3 sequences, around 7.5% seen once. About this clonotype itself: Its antigen is not known.

The CDR3 is 14 residues long. Germline loops: CDR1 SGHDN, CDR2 FVKESK. V was trimmed by 0 bases and J by 7 bases, leaving 12 bases between them. This TCR was sampled from a male donor with early-stage non-small cell lung cancer. This sample comprised PBMCs, obtained at surgery. The gene calls are TRBV14 and TRBJ1-2, with D uncertain. The CDR3 is CASSQEERRIGYTF. The CDR3 DNA reads as TGTGCCAGCAGCCAAGAAGAGAGAAGGATTGGCTACACCTTC.